Listed here are 4 T cell receptor beta chains from one sample, sequenced in a study of T cell changes during pregnancy in multiple sclerosis (dated 2019 in TCRdb). The library was prepared using the immunoSEQ multiplex PCR assay. TCRdb re-hosts the immuneACCESS table, in-frame sequences only. Its copies lack some clones; in the studies checked, an unresolved V gene accounts for under half of them, and the cause for the rest is not known. Here the sample has about 93,000 clones; 92% occur a single time. About 2% of the sample belongs to the ten largest clones. The source material was peripheral blood, sampled after pregnancy. The receptors derive from a female donor with multiple sclerosis, enrolled in a pregnancy study.

The CDR3, as DNA: TGTGCCAGCAGCATACTAGCTCTGCCTTCGGATGAGCAGTTCTTC. Residues: CASSILALPSDEQFF. The chain couples TRBV9 to TRBJ2-1; TRBD2 might be the D (6 bases). The germline gives CDR1 SGDLS, CDR2 YYNGEE. Trimming cost V 4 bases and J 8 bases, with 19 bases left between them. The length of the CDR3 is 15 residues.

This clone came up once. For the CDR3, the DNA is TGTGCCAGCAGCTTCCACAGGGCCGAGCAGTACTTC. This encodes CASSFHRAEQYF. This chain links TRBV5-4 with TRBJ2-7; D possibly corresponds to TRBD1 (6 bases). V dropped 2 bases and J dropped 6 bases, with 9 bases sitting between them. Germline V gene lookup returns CDR1 SGHNT and CDR2 YYREEE (reference sequence). The CDR3 has 12 amino acids.

The chain carries TRBV4-3 and TRBJ2-2, with 10 positions matching TRBD1. The CDR3 length is 15 residues. Germline assignment: CDR1 LGHNA and CDR2 YSLEER. The V gene end was trimmed by 4 bases and the J gene end by 5 bases; junction bases not matched to a gene: 4. The DNA of the CDR3 is TGCGCCAGCAGCCGACAGGGGGCGGAAACCGGGGAGCTGTTTTTT. Protein: CASSRQGAETGELFF.

The chain employs TRBV6-5 and TRBJ2-2; 7 positions match TRBD1. Germline CDR1 is MNHEY and CDR2 is SVGAGI. V lost 5 bases, J lost 15 bases, and 18 bases stayed unmatched. CDR3 size: 15 residues. CDR3 in DNA: TGTGCCAGCAGTAGGTCCGGGACAGCGCTCGGGGTGGTGTTTTTT. It specifies CASSRSGTALGVVFF.